Below, one TCR beta chain is given with its context. One junction end does not reproduce the germline sequence, and a read error may be involved. The data originate from a study of blood T cell repertoires in COVID-19. The length of the CDR3 is 12 residues. Looked up from germline, CDR1 is SGHTS and CDR2 is YDEGEE. The repertoire was sequenced with immunoSEQ multiplex PCR; TCRdb's copy has only in-frame clones and lacks some. Among approximately 100,000 clones listed, 65% to 90% were seen once. The chain employs TRBV5-8 and TRBJ1-1; D possibly corresponds to TRBD1 (5 bases). The source of this sequence is a woman aged 80 or over with active or convalescent COVID-19. The material sequenced was peripheral blood. In DNA form, the CDR3 reads TGTGCCAGCAGCTTAAAGACAGCCTTCATAACGTTT. Translating it yields CASSLKTAFITF. The full variable domain, rest sourced from reference TRBV5-8 and TRBJ1-1, is EAGVTQSPTHLIKTRGQQATLRCSPISGHTSVYWYQQALGLGLQFLLWYDEGEERNRGNFPPRFSGRQFPNYSSELNVNALELEDSALYLCASSLKTAFITFGQGTRLTVV.